Following are 27 T cell receptor beta chains from one sample sequenced in a study of shared clonotypes between healthy human individuals. TCRdb's table, derived via immunoSEQ multiplex PCR, lists solely in-frame clones and lacks some. The profile covers some 700,000 clones, with 90% appearing a single time and roughly 36% taken by the ten largest. Sequencing used memory CD8+ T cells from PBMCs. Subset given: CD45RO+ cells pooled with CCR7-negative TemRA cells. These receptors were collected from a man aged 18 to 29 in good health. Some clones in this sample may be carry-over from other donors' samples.

A few counts support this clone. The chain combines TRBV5-6 with TRBJ1-1; D unclear. V lost 4 bases and J 0 bases, leaving 10 bases between the germline ends. CDR1 and CDR2 (germline): SGHDT, YYEEEE. The CDR3 consists of 14 residues. Here the CDR3 DNA reads TGTGCCAGCAGCCCGAACGGGATGAACACTGAAGCTTTCTTT. Translating it yields CASSPNGMNTEAFF.

In nucleotides, the CDR3 is TGTGCCAGCAGTTTAGAGTATTCATCGGGCGAGCAGTACTTC. It translates to CASSLEYSSGEQYF. The chain employs TRBV28 and TRBJ2-7; D uncertain. The CDR3 has 14 amino acids. Per the germline V gene, CDR1 is MDHEN and CDR2 is SYDVKM. V gave up 2 bases and J gave up 6 bases, with 14 bases separating them.

The chain carries TRBV2 and TRBJ1-2; a possible D gene is TRBD1 (6 bases). The CDR3 sequence is 14 residues long. Germline CDR1 and CDR2: SNHLY and FYNNEI. V was cut by 8 bases and J by 4 bases, with 17 bases left in between. The CDR3 region has the DNA TGTGCCAGCTCCGTCTGGACAGAATTCTATGGCTACACCTTC. This sequence encodes CASSVWTEFYGYTF.

This chain uses TRBV27 with TRBJ1-5; tentatively, D is TRBD1 (6 bases). CDR1 and CDR2 (germline): MNHEY, SMNVEV (reference sequence). Deletions cut 5 bases from V and 1 base from J, with 18 bases between. The CDR3 contains 17 residues. This CDR3 is CASSPQGSDLSNQPQHF. DNA of the CDR3: TGTGCCAGCAGTCCACAGGGATCCGACCTAAGCAATCAGCCCCAGCATTTT.

CDR3 loop: CASSLFGTDNYGYTF. Here the CDR3 DNA reads TGTGCCAGCAGTTTATTTGGGACAGACAACTATGGCTACACCTTC. V usage is TRBV27 and J usage is TRBJ1-2; 7 nucleotides line up with TRBD1. From germline, CDR1 is MNHEY and CDR2 SMNVEV (reference sequence). This CDR3 has 15 amino acids. V was pared by 1 base and J by 2 bases, with 4 bases of the junction left unmatched.

The chain employs TRBV6-1 and TRBJ2-7; D not resolved. The CDR3 loop spans 12 amino acids. Deletions cut 2 bases from V and 3 bases from J, with 5 bases between. The germline gives CDR1 MNHNS, CDR2 SASEGT. In DNA, the CDR3 is TGTGCCAGCAGTGAATACAGCTACGAGCAGTACTTC. This gives the protein CASSEYSYEQYF.

The CDR3 bases are TGTGCCAGCAGTTCTCACCCGTTCCCTCAGCCCCAGCATTTT. Its protein is CASSSHPFPQPQHF. J is TRBJ1-5 and V is TRBV28; D is undetermined. The CDR3 contains 14 residues. V gave up 4 bases and J gave up 6 bases, with 13 bases separating them. Per germline, CDR1 MDHEN and CDR2 SYDVKM.

The chain is built from TRBV5-1 and TRBJ2-3, with 7 bases lining up with TRBD2. The V gene's germline CDR1 is SGHRS and CDR2 YFSETQ. Losses at the gene ends were 2 bases for V and 3 bases for J; bases not matched to a gene: 6. The CDR3 consists of 15 residues. CDR3 sequence reads: CASSFYAGATDTQYF. The CDR3 DNA reads as TGCGCCAGCAGCTTCTATGCGGGAGCGACAGATACGCAGTATTTT.

This chain uses TRBV16 with TRBJ2-6, with no clear D. V was cut by 4 bases and J by 2 bases, with 15 bases left in between. The CDR3 runs 17 residues. Germline V CDR1 and CDR2: KGHSY, FQNENV. CDR3 in DNA: TGTGCCAGCAGCCCCGGCCCCAAGGAGACTGGGGCCAACGTCCTGACTTTC. Translation: CASSPGPKETGANVLTF. Using reference TRBV16 and TRBJ2-6 for the parts outside the CDR3, the full variable domain is GEEVAQTPKHLVRGEGQKAKLYCAPIKGHSYVFWYQQVLKNEFKFLISFQNENVFDETGMPKERFSAKCLPNSPCSLEIQATKLEDSAVYFCASSPGPKETGANVLTFGAGSRLTVL.

The rearrangement uses TRBV9 and TRBJ2-7; TRBD2 might be the D (5 bases). V gave up 4 bases and J gave up 6 bases, with 8 bases separating them. The germline V gene has CDR1 SGDLS and CDR2 YYNGEE. The CDR3 is 11 residues long. Here the CDR3 DNA reads TGTGCCAGCAGCTTCGGACTCGAGCAGTACTTC. Its translation: CASSFGLEQYF.

The chain recombines TRBV25-1 with TRBJ1-5; 10 nucleotides line up with TRBD1. This CDR3 is built from 14 residues. Trimming removed 1 base from V and 7 bases from J; junction bases left unmatched: 1. Germline assignment: CDR1 MGHDK and CDR2 SYGVNS. Written as DNA, the CDR3 is TGTGCCAGCAGTGAATGGGACAGGGGACAGCCCCAGCATTTT. Translating it yields CASSEWDRGQPQHF.

This chain links TRBV19 with TRBJ2-2; the D is unclear. Germline loops: CDR1 LNHDA, CDR2 SQIVND (reference sequence). The CDR3 is made up of 18 amino acids. Trimming took off 3 bases at V and 9 bases at J, with 26 bases between the two ends. This chain's CDR3 is CASSIWTANPTDTWELFF. The CDR3 nucleotides read TGTGCCAGTAGTATTTGGACCGCAAACCCCACGGATACCTGGGAGCTGTTTTTT.

The chain employs TRBV19 and TRBJ2-3; 10 bases match TRBD2. After removal of 4 bases from V and 5 bases from J, the junction contained 12 bases not matched to a gene. Germline loops: CDR1 LNHDA, CDR2 SQIVND (reference sequence). The CDR3 has 17 residues. CDR3 DNA: TGTGCCAGTAGTAGAATATCTAGCGGGAGTGTCGGAGATACGCAGTATTTT. Translating it yields CASSRISSGSVGDTQYF. Drawing the rest from reference TRBV19 and TRBJ2-3, the complete variable domain is DGGITQSPKYLFRKEGQNVTLSCEQNLNHDAMYWYRQDPGQGLRLIYYSQIVNDFQKGDIAEGYSVSREKKESFPLTVTSAQKNPTAFYLCASSRISSGSVGDTQYFGPGTRLTVL.

This rearrangement joins TRBV28 to TRBJ2-3, with 8 bases identical to TRBD2. The V gene end was trimmed by 6 bases and the J gene end by 4 bases; junction bases not matched to a gene: 18. The CDR3 runs to 18 residues. Germline CDR1 MDHEN, CDR2 SYDVKM. CDR3 DNA sequence: TGTGCCAGCAGCTCCACCCTTACTAGCGGCCCGGGGCCAGATACGCAGTATTTT. Translation: CASSSTLTSGPGPDTQYF.

The chain carries TRBV6-6 and TRBJ2-1; possible D gene TRBD1, 6 bases. CDR1 MNHNY and CDR2 SVGAGI come from the germline V gene (reference sequence). Trimming shortened V by 0 bases and J by 7 bases, and 10 bases separated the two germline ends. The CDR3 consists of 14 residues. The CDR3 DNA reads TGTGCCAGCAGTTACTCGCAGGGGCCTAATGAGCAGTTCTTC. Residues: CASSYSQGPNEQFF.

The V call is TRBV5-5, the J call TRBJ2-1; 11 nucleotides line up with TRBD2. Germline V gene data show CDR1 as SGHKS and CDR2 as YYEKEE (reference sequence). Unmatched junction bases numbered 2, after V lost 0 bases and J lost 6 bases. CDR3 length: 15 residues. The CDR3 is CASSLGLAGSNEQFF. The CDR3 nucleotides are TGTGCCAGCAGCTTGGGACTAGCGGGGTCCAATGAGCAGTTCTTC.

The V and J genes are TRBV9 and TRBJ2-7; a weak D match, TRBD2 (5 bases). Germline V CDR1 and CDR2: SGDLS, YYNGEE. V lost 0 bases and J lost 0, with 13 bases in between. CDR3 length: 16 residues. The CDR3 here is CASSVGVSVSSYEQYF. DNA of the CDR3: TGTGCCAGCAGCGTAGGAGTTAGCGTGAGCTCCTACGAGCAGTACTTC.

The chain carries TRBV11-2 and TRBJ2-5; 11 bases are shared with TRBD2. The germline CDR1 and CDR2 sequences are SGHAT and FQNNGV. The CDR3 loop spans 16 amino acids. The junction had 12 bases not matched to a gene; V was cut back by 7 bases and J by 5 bases. CDR3 sequence reads: CASTFRGSSGRETQYF. In DNA, the CDR3 is TGTGCCAGCACCTTTAGGGGCTCTAGCGGGAGGGAGACCCAGTACTTC. The variable domain in full, completed from reference TRBV11-2 and TRBJ2-5, reads EAGVAQSPRYKIIEKRQSVAFWCNPISGHATLYWYQQILGQGPKLLIQFQNNGVVDDSQLPKDRFSAERLKGVDSTLKIQPAKLEDSAVYLCASTFRGSSGRETQYFGPGTRLLVL.

This clone occurred a few times. V is TRBV7-9 and J is TRBJ1-1; 7 bases agree with TRBD1. This CDR3 is 12 amino acids long. Germline CDR1 reads SEHNR; CDR2 reads FQNEAQ (reference sequence). Losses at the gene ends were 4 bases for V and 12 bases for J; bases not matched to a gene: 8. In DNA, the CDR3 is TGTGCCAGCAGCTCATTACAGGGGAGGTCTTTCTTT. Translating gives CASSSLQGRSFF.

The V and J genes are TRBV7-9 and TRBJ2-3, with 10 positions matching TRBD2. With 1 base clipped from V and 4 bases from J, the junction kept 5 bases outside the gene matches. The CDR3 spans 16 residues. The germline V gene encodes CDR1 SEHNR and CDR2 FQNEAQ (reference sequence). This chain's CDR3 is CASSLVVLAGADTQYF. The CDR3 DNA is TGTGCCAGCAGCTTAGTGGTCCTAGCGGGGGCAGATACGCAGTATTTT.

V is TRBV6-5 and J is TRBJ2-7; perhaps TRBD1 as D (5 bases). V lost 6 bases to trimming and J lost 3 bases, with 15 bases between them. From germline, CDR1 is MNHEY and CDR2 SVGAGI. The CDR3 length is 14 residues. In DNA form, the CDR3 reads TGTGCCAGCAGCCACCAGGGAATGAACTACGAGCAGTACTTC. Translated: CASSHQGMNYEQYF.

The rearrangement links TRBV29-1 to TRBJ2-1; D is possibly TRBD2 (5 bases). Trimming left V 7 bases short and J 4 bases short, with 20 bases between. This CDR3 is 15 amino acids long. Germline V gene data show CDR1 as SQVTM and CDR2 as ANQGSEA. The CDR3 bases are TGCAGCGCGATCGGGCTAGCTGGGCTATACAATGAGCAGTTCTTC. Its translation: CSAIGLAGLYNEQFF.

This chain joins TRBV27 and TRBJ2-1, with a possible D match to TRBD2 (6 bases). The germline gives CDR1 MNHEY, CDR2 SMNVEV (reference sequence). V was pared by 1 base and J by 13 bases, with 20 bases between. The CDR3 is 15 amino acids. The CDR3 region has the DNA TGTGCCAGCAGTTTATGGTCGGCTAGCGCGTATCATCAGTTCTTC. Protein sequence: CASSLWSASAYHQFF.

The chain has TRBV4-3 and TRBJ2-7; no definite D call. Trimming stripped 3 bases from V and 1 base from J, with 16 bases between. Germline values: CDR1 LGHNA, CDR2 YSLEER. The CDR3 has 16 residues. CDR3 amino acids: CASSQGFGLGSYEQYF. CDR3 in DNA: TGCGCCAGCAGCCAGGGTTTTGGGTTAGGATCCTACGAGCAGTACTTC.

This chain connects TRBV15 to TRBJ2-2, with TRBD1 identical over 7 bases. Germline V gene data show CDR1 as LNHNV and CDR2 as YYDKDF (reference sequence). The CDR3 runs to 14 residues. V lost 3 bases to trimming and J lost 5 bases; unmatched junction nucleotides: 3. This chain's CDR3 is CATSSKTGTGELFF. DNA for the CDR3: TGTGCCACCAGCAGTAAGACAGGGACCGGGGAGCTGTTTTTT.

The sample holds a few counts of this clone. The chain carries TRBV6-1 and TRBJ2-7; D is unresolved. CDR1 is MNHNS and CDR2 is SASEGT in the germline V gene. The CDR3 is made up of 9 amino acids. The germline V and J ends were trimmed by 8 bases and 3 bases, with 2 bases remaining between them. CDR3 protein: CASGYEQYF. In nucleotides, the CDR3 is TGTGCCAGCGGCTACGAGCAGTACTTC.

The V call is TRBV29-1, the J call TRBJ1-1; D is unresolved. The V end lost 6 bases, the J end lost 5 bases, and 19 bases lay between the germline ends. This CDR3 is 14 amino acids long. Germline V gene sequence: CDR1 SQVTM, CDR2 ANQGSEA. The CDR3 DNA reads TGCAGCGTCCAAACGTCCTCAGGTCTTACTGAAGCTTTCTTT. This sequence encodes CSVQTSSGLTEAFF.